The rows below give T cell receptor beta chains drawn from one sample of a study of T-cell reconstitution after alpha-beta-depleted transplantation in children. From the PCR reads, TCRdb called clonotypes with MiXCR, one entry per CDR3 protein. The sample shows fewer than 550,000 distinct CDR3 sequences, roughly an eighth of them seen only once. This material consisted of PBMCs, mostly from graft donor cells, taken 180 days after TCRalphabeta/CD19-depleted stem cell transplant. These receptor sequences come from a female patient aged 2-15 years who had a stem cell transplant for aplastic anemia, so the T cells may come from the graft donor. The conserved cysteine and the conserved F or W are not part of the CDR3 here.

j_gene	v_gene	CDR3aa
TRBJ2-1	TRBV12-3/TRBV12-4	ASSPLNSGPYNEQF
TRBJ2-7	TRBV6-1	ASSEEARDSYEQY
TRBJ2-3	TRBV2	ASSEAGLFGDTQY
TRBJ2-3	TRBV6-2/TRBV6-3	ASVLAEASTDTQY
TRBJ2-4	TRBV7-9	ASSLQGDSAKNIQY
TRBJ2-3	TRBV9	ASSDGTGDLAGATDTQY
TRBJ2-7	TRBV20-1	SARDLGTTFSYEQY
TRBJ2-5	TRBV29-1	SVERTGEEETQY
TRBJ2-6	TRBV15	ATSRVPPSGANVLT
TRBJ2-3	TRBV28	ASSSPLSDTQY
TRBJ2-7	TRBV28	ASTSGASGRYEQY
TRBJ1-1	TRBV7-7	ASSYRVNTEAF
TRBJ2-7	TRBV5-5	ASSRPVDEQY
TRBJ2-6	TRBV6-1	ARGYFRSGANVLT
TRBJ2-2	TRBV4-3	ASSQDSGGGAGELF
TRBJ1-5	TRBV12-3/TRBV12-4	ASSSSHRADQPQH
TRBJ2-3	TRBV10-3	AISESTADTQY
TRBJ2-7	TRBV20-1	SALTAGQAYEQY
TRBJ2-3	TRBV24-1	ATSDWTPLGVNTQY
TRBJ2-1	TRBV4-3	ASSQDMQRVIYNEQF
TRBJ2-7	TRBV7-6	ASSLAPVAGSPEQY
TRBJ2-3	TRBV7-6	ASSLLDPDTQY
TRBJ2-1	TRBV10-3	AITAGKGIGEQF
TRBJ2-1	TRBV10-1	ASSGPGLAGYNEQF
TRBJ2-5	TRBV5-1	ASSLIAGVDQETQY
TRBJ2-2	TRBV11-2	ASSLRSLNTGELF
TRBJ2-7	TRBV7-8	ASSHFADRKTYEQY
TRBJ2-5	TRBV20-1	SAGGEGKETQY
TRBJ2-7	TRBV29-1	SVAHMDGYEQY
TRBJ2-7	TRBV20-1	SARDQKRHFSYEQY
TRBJ1-1	TRBV4-3	ASSHRVGTEAF
TRBJ2-4	TRBV12-3/TRBV12-4	ASSSPGGWKAKNIQY
TRBJ2-7	TRBV13	ASSSRGVVPHYEQY
TRBJ2-5	TRBV5-1	ASTPGPLETQY
TRBJ1-5	TRBV28	ANSRAGNGNQPQH
TRBJ2-5	TRBV28	ASSPEGQPFQETQY